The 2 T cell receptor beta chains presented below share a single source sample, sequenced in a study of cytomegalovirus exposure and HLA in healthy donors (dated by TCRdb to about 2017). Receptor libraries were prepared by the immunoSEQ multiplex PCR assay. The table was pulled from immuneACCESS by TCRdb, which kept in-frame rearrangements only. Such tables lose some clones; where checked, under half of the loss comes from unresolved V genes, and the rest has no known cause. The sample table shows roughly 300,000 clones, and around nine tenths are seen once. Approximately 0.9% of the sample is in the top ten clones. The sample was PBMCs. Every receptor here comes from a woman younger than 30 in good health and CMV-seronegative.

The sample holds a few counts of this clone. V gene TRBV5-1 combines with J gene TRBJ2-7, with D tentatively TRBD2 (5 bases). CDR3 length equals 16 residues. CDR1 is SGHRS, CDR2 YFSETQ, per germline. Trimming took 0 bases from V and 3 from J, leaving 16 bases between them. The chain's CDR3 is CASSLAGGTRLYEQYF. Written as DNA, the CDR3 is TGCGCCAGCAGCTTGGCCGGTGGTACTAGGCTCTACGAGCAGTACTTC.

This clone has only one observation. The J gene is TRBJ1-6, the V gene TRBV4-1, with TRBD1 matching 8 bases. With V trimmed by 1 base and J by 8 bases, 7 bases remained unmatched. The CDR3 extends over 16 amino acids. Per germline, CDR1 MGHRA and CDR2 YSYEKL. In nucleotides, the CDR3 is TGCGCCAGCAGCCAAGCTGGGGACAGGAGGTATTCACCCCTCCACTTT. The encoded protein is CASSQAGDRRYSPLHF.